This T cell receptor beta chain came from a study of cytomegalovirus exposure and HLA in healthy donors (dated by TCRdb to about 2017). In terms of the full investigation: An earlier analysis of roughly 500 of the donors reported about 260 Gb of sequence data and approximately 120 million unique TCR beta sequences obtained from about 200 million T cells. Besides the first cohort of some 670 subjects, a separate validation cohort made up of over a hundred different subjects was used. Across around 400 genotyped donors of the cohort, an average of about 250,000 unique TCR beta nucleotide sequences per donor were sequenced, and roughly 20% of those sequences were non-productive. Genome-wide SNP genotypes for about three fifths of the 666 donors were used in a later genetic analysis, which treated that subset as a discovery cohort. An earlier analysis of nearly 600 of the donors applied high-throughput TCR beta sequencing to assess whether each TCR beta V gene segment acted as functional or pseudogenic. Approximately 300 gigabases of sequencing data and 91 million or so unique TCR sequences made up an early release that covered 640 HLA-typed donors. Using immunosequencing, the study profiled T cell repertoires from fewer than 700 subjects and related those repertoires to cytomegalovirus serostatus. The study aimed to test whether cataloging public T cell receptors could reveal signatures of past pathogen exposure. Typing coverage differed by locus: A, B, C, DRB1 and DQB1 were typed in roughly 629-630 donors, DQA1 in about 500, DPA1 in approximately 610, and DPB1 in around 490. The genetic ancestry cluster associated with self-reported Caucasian donors included 70% to 85% of the approximately 410 genotyped donors. In the later analysis, no new phenotypic data were used to find candidate immune exposures; instead, reliance was placed on TCR beta sequences and their occurrence across donors. The study combined high-throughput TCR immunosequencing, statistical association of individual TCRs with disease status, and machine learning to predict cytomegalovirus infection status. Both class I and class II loci were covered by HLA typing, at four-digit resolution. Every repertoire in the discovery cohort had been generated on one and the same sequencing platform. Donor age, sex, ethnicity and CMV serostatus were compiled together with the repertoire data. In a later analysis, previously published TCR beta repertoires from 670 or so donors were re-analyzed and high-resolution HLA genotyping was added so that TCR occurrence patterns could be studied. Because of strong linkage in the cohort, a few DR-DQ haplotypes were treated as single units for association and clustering. Paper-wide results and their limitations: In a later analysis, TCR association rates were found to vary across HLA loci, with the most associated TCRs seen for DRB1 alleles and the fewest for HLA-C alleles. In the study, approximately 150 TCR beta chains were listed as associated with cytomegalovirus. Correlated functional status among segregating V segments might be attributable to linkage disequilibrium, but an unknown experimental factor could not be ruled out. The authors suggested that the approach could potentially be generalized to other disease states and immunological phenotypes. According to a later analysis, parvovirus B19, influenza, CMV and Epstein-Barr virus appeared linked to several top co-occurrence clusters. Because HLA typing was unavailable for some donors at each locus, only the typed subset was used in association tests. The classifier was reported to diagnose cytomegalovirus status with high specificity and sensitivity in both the original and validation cohorts. Some IMGT-functional V segments, including TRBV6-2 and TRBV6-3, could not be told apart with the 87-base-pair reads, so those segments were excluded. A further reported finding was that TCR beta sequences accurately predicted the HLA-A and HLA-B alleles for most subjects in the first cohort. In an earlier analysis of fewer than 700 of the donors, most TCR beta V segments appeared in productive rearrangements about 90% or about 30% of the time, broadly matching IMGT annotations. A later analysis found that most CMV-associated TCR beta chains appeared HLA-restricted, with HLA associations seemingly driven largely by CMV exposure. A later genetic analysis associated a missense DCLRE1C variant with V-gene and J-gene trimming of TCR beta chains, and an independent cohort replicated the association. In a later analysis, more than 15,000 TCR beta sequences were associated with specific HLA alleles at a false discovery rate of 0.05. Presence/absence analyses assumed roughly uniform sequencing depth across donors, an assumption that may not hold. A group of highly shared sequence variants was considered likely to be a technical artifact of the sequencing pipeline. When HLA alleles, especially DR and DQ, strongly co-occurred, TCR associations were difficult to assign to individual alleles. In this cohort, only TCR beta chains were sequenced, and detectable features were limited by the absence of alpha or paired-chain data. For the cohort, immune exposure information was limited to CMV serostatus. According to a later genetic analysis, donors in an Asian-associated ancestry cluster had fewer N-insertions in productive TCRs than the roughly 700-donor mean. A later analysis found that HLA-associated TCR beta chains were more clonally expanded and had lower generation probabilities than equally common non-associated chains. Because counts were too low, about 17 rarely observed V segments, including chromosome 9 orphons, were excluded from the earlier analysis of 587 of the donors. Across donors, most TCR sequences were observed very rarely, whereas some public TCRs were present in many individuals. Three of the identified cytomegalovirus-associated TCR beta chains were confirmed in vitro to be specific for cytomegalovirus antigens.

The cohort was made up of under 800 healthy bone marrow donors. Cohort members were all nominally healthy when sampled, although unrecorded immune exposures were likely present. The donor tested CMV seropositive and was one of the 289 seropositive cohort members. A peripheral blood sample was collected from each donor, and TCR beta sequencing was performed on peripheral blood mononuclear cells. Genomic DNA was extracted from the blood cell samples with the Qiagen DNeasy Blood Extraction Kit. Receptor libraries were prepared by the immunoSEQ multiplex PCR assay. The multiplex PCR relied on a mix of 60 forward primers for TCR Vbeta segments and 13 reverse primers for TCR Jbeta segments. The CDR3 region of rearranged TCR beta genes was amplified from genomic DNA by a multiplex PCR assay. On the Illumina HiSeq System, the amplified TCR beta libraries were sequenced as 87-base-pair reads. The original pipeline was this. In a later analysis, around 80 million unique TCR beta chains were counted across the 500 to 850 repertoires, and roughly 11 million of these chains were shared by at least two donors. Raw reads were error-corrected and collapsed into unique sequences with a nearest-neighbor algorithm that merged closely related sequences to remove PCR and sequencing errors. Alignment of CDR3 sequences to IMGT reference sequences was used to assign V, D and J gene segments. For a sequence to be retained, a match of at least six nucleotides was required to both a V gene segment and a J gene segment. A rearrangement counted as productive if the CDR3 had no stop codons and remained in frame with V and J, and every other rearrangement counted as non-productive. Following IMGT convention, CDR3 was defined as the stretch from the second conserved V-encoded cysteine up to the conserved J-encoded phenylalanine. The earlier analysis of a few hundred of the donors excluded sequences that lacked an unambiguous match to a single V gene segment. In an earlier analysis of 500 to 750 of the donors, V segments were called functional above 56.7% productive rearrangements and were called segregating when the between-donor standard deviation exceeded 5%. A statistical classification framework was developed to diagnose cytomegalovirus status using the catalog of TCR beta chain sequences. In a later analysis, TCR nucleotide sequences were compared against IMGT/GENE-DB human TR gene sequences so that V and J genes could be assigned. Using the TCRdist pipeline, a later analysis assigned CDR3 sequences along with most-parsimonious VDJ recombination scenarios. In a later analysis, each TCR beta chain was defined by its CDR3 amino acid sequence together with its V-gene family, and reads lacking a unique V-gene family were excluded. To address suspected cross-contamination and a sequencing artifact, a later analysis removed roughly 640 highly shared, low-generation-probability nucleotide sequences. In a later analysis, a clonal expansion index for each public chain was calculated from normalized within-repertoire ranks of inferred template counts. A later analysis computed generation probabilities with a VDJ recombination model fitted to out-of-frame rearrangements, and checked the results against IGoR. In a later analysis, TCR-TCR, TCR-HLA and TCR-CMV co-occurrence was scored with hypergeometric tests, and a repertoire-size bias correction was applied to TCR pairs. A later analysis estimated false discovery rates by permuting HLA or CMV assignments 20 times. In a later analysis, co-occurring TCRs were grouped using DBSCAN, and TCRdist sequence similarity was added for clustering within HLA-allele-positive subsets. Repertoires with fewer than 30,000 or more than 120,000 public chains were left out of co-occurrence clustering, as were roughly five repertoires with anomalous nucleotide sharing. TCRdb re-hosts the immuneACCESS table, in-frame sequences only. Its copies lack some clones; in the studies checked, an unresolved V gene accounts for under half of them, and the cause for the rest is not known. Clonal size and the V and J genes are those of that table, whereas D and trimming came from the DNA. Within this sample are under 170,000 clones, with about 60% of them counted one time only. The top ten hold approximately 6.6% of the sample.

The CDR3 sequence holds 15 residues, the cysteine and phenylalanine included. Solely the CDR3 DNA is kept, with 45 bases framed from the first base. At the junction V is shortened by 4 bases and J by 4 bases; bases outside the gene matches: 6. Via the germline V gene (reference sequence), CDR1 is SGHKS and CDR2 YYEKEE. As concerns this clone: Its antigen target is currently unknown. Base qualities are not recorded, but no much larger clone differs from it by a single base.

The receptor chain draws on TRBV5-5 and TRBJ2-5; 11 central nucleotides agree with TRBD1. The clonotype was recovered from a woman aged 60 to 75 in good health and CMV-seropositive. Material: PBMCs. At the DNA level, the sequence is TGTGCCAGCAGCGGGACAGGGGGAGTGAGAGAGACCCAGTACTTC. The encoded protein is CASSGTGGVRETQYF.